A selection of T cell receptor beta chains follows, all from one sample in a study of glioma-infiltrating T cells. TCRdb itself ran the multiplex PCR reads through MiXCR, one entry per CDR3 protein. Here the sample spans about 130,000 distinct CDR3 sequences, about 23% being singletons. What was sequenced was glioma tissue, nonneoplastic brain tissue, or PBMCs (not recorded which). The receptors originated from a human donor with low-grade glioma or glioblastoma, undergoing nonglioma brain surgery, or in good health (not recorded which). Both conserved end residues are part of each CDR3. The order of the fields is V gene, D gene, J gene, clone size, CDR3 protein, CDR3 DNA. A D gene is named only where the DNA matches it firmly. Size is stated for part of the rows, as once, few or many counts, or as a class when the clone is expanded.

V: TRBV7-9
D: -
J: TRBJ2-7
size: many
CDR3: CASSEAQGKSEEQYF
DNA: TGTGCCAGCAGCGAGGCCCAGGGCAAGTCGGAGGAGCAGTACTTC

V: TRBV6-2/TRBV6-3
D: TRBD1
J: TRBJ1-2
size: many
CDR3: CASSYYPTMGQYGYTF
DNA: TGTGCCAGCAGTTACTATCCGACCATGGGACAGTATGGCTACACCTTC

V: TRBV20-1
D: -
J: TRBJ1-6
size: many
CDR3: CSARQTVTNSPLHF
DNA: TGCAGTGCAAGACAGACAGTTACGAATTCACCCCTCCACTTT

V: TRBV4-1
D: TRBD1
J: TRBJ2-3
size: many
CDR3: CASTTTGTDTQYF
DNA: TGCGCCAGCACCACGACAGGGACAGATACGCAGTATTTT

V: TRBV12-3/TRBV12-4
D: -
J: TRBJ2-6
size: few
CDR3: CASTENRQRANVLTF
DNA: TGTGCCAGCACCGAGAACCGTCAAAGGGCCAACGTCCTGACTTTC

V: TRBV12-3/TRBV12-4
D: -
J: TRBJ1-5
size: -
CDR3: CASSLGGQGPYQPQHF
DNA: TGTGCCAGCAGTTTAGGGGGTCAGGGCCCATATCAGCCCCAGCATTTT

V: TRBV12-3/TRBV12-4
D: TRBD2
J: TRBJ2-1
size: -
CDR3: CASSLMGLARNAQFF
DNA: TGTGCCAGCAGTTTAATGGGACTAGCTCGCAATGCGCAGTTCTTC

V: TRBV27
D: TRBD2
J: TRBJ2-2
size: -
CDR3: CASSLLAGVNMELFF
DNA: TGTGCCAGCAGTTTACTAGCGGGAGTGAACATGGAGCTGTTTTTT

V: TRBV20-1
D: TRBD2
J: TRBJ2-3
size: many
CDR3: CSAKLAGIADTQYF
DNA: TGCAGTGCTAAACTAGCGGGTATCGCAGATACGCAGTATTTT

V: TRBV5-4
D: -
J: TRBJ2-5
size: few
CDR3: CASSRAGTRGETQYF
DNA: TGTGCCAGCAGCCGCGCGGGGACAAGAGGGGAGACCCAGTACTTC

V: TRBV6-1
D: TRBD2
J: TRBJ2-1
size: many
CDR3: CASSTGTSGANEQFF
DNA: TGTGCCAGCAGTACCGGGACTAGCGGAGCCAATGAGCAGTTCTTC

V: TRBV7-2
D: TRBD1
J: TRBJ1-1
size: -
CDR3: CASRGDRYTEAFF
DNA: TGCGCCAGCAGAGGGGACAGATACACTGAAGCTTTCTTT

V: TRBV28
D: TRBD1
J: TRBJ1-5
size: many
CDR3: CASSPGQGRQPQHF
DNA: TGTGCCAGCAGCCCGGGACAGGGGAGGCAGCCCCAGCATTTT

V: TRBV7-9
D: TRBD2
J: TRBJ2-7
size: -
CDR3: CVSSPAGGGEQYF
DNA: TGTGTCAGCAGCCCAGCGGGAGGAGGAGAGCAGTACTTC

V: TRBV12-3/TRBV12-4
D: TRBD2
J: TRBJ2-7
size: many
CDR3: CASSLYSGMSEQYF
DNA: TGTGCCAGCAGTTTATATAGCGGGATGAGCGAGCAGTACTTC

V: TRBV5-1
D: -
J: TRBJ2-5
size: few
CDR3: CASSLGVGKETQYF
DNA: TGCGCCAGCAGCTTGGGGGTGGGGAAGGAGACCCAGTACTTC

V: TRBV7-2
D: TRBD1
J: TRBJ1-5
size: many
CDR3: CASSPGGASNQPQHF
DNA: TGTGCCAGCAGCCCAGGGGGCGCTAGCAATCAGCCCCAGCATTTT

V: TRBV15
D: TRBD1
J: TRBJ2-5
size: many
CDR3: CATSRDNFPDRGGETQYF
DNA: TGTGCCACCAGCAGAGATAATTTCCCGGACAGGGGAGGGGAGACCCAGTACTTC